This T cell receptor beta chain is drawn from a study of blood T cell repertoires in COVID-19. About the research overall: T cells, B-cell-depleted T cells, or PBMCs provided the cDNA or gDNA that served as material.

There are a few counts of this clone. Authors' processing steps: It was from reference gene primer amplification that nucleated cell counts were estimated. Here immunoSEQ multiplex PCR was the method, and the copy in TCRdb shows in-frame clones only, minus some. Clone size and V and J calls were adopted from that table, with D and trimming inferred from the DNA. Of 540,000 or so clones in the sample, less than 90% were seen once. The CDR3 extends over 15 amino acids. Trimming removed 5 bases at V and 3 bases at J, with 13 bases between. Germline V CDR1 and CDR2: SGHVS, FNYEAQ. The sequenced sample consisted of peripheral blood. The TCR comes from a woman aged 45-65 years with COVID-19, enrolled during active disease. The J gene is TRBJ2-2, the V gene TRBV7-6, with D perhaps matching TRBD1 (5 bases). CDR3 loop: CASSPRTSDTGELFF. The CDR3 DNA is TGTGCCAGCAGCCCCCGGACATCTGACACCGGGGAGCTGTTTTTT.